The 20 T cell receptor beta chains below come from one sample, sequenced in a study of cytomegalovirus exposure and HLA in healthy donors. Primers for the PCR totalled 60 Vbeta and 13 Jbeta. TCRdb's copy holds only in-frame clones and misses some; the assay was immunoSEQ multiplex PCR. The repertoire includes 150,000 to 180,000 clones, roughly 70% of them detected once, and around 2.3% sits in the top ten. Source material: PBMCs. The receptors here all came from a man aged 25-45 years in good health and CMV-seronegative.

The genes are TRBV28 and TRBJ1-5; maybe TRBD1 (6 bases). The CDR3 length is 14 residues. V lost 6 bases and J lost 3, with 12 bases in between. CDR1 is MDHEN and CDR2 is SYDVKM in the germline V gene. CDR3 sequence: CASRPGTPNQPQHF. The CDR3 nucleotides are TGTGCCAGCAGACCCGGGACACCCAATCAGCCCCAGCATTTT.

This chain joins TRBV29-1 and TRBJ2-7; 8 nucleotides align to TRBD1. The CDR3 extends over 12 amino acids. CDR1 SQVTM and CDR2 ANQGSEA come from the germline V gene. J gave up 1 base and V 7 bases, and 3 bases lay outside the gene matches. DNA for the CDR3: TGCAGCGGGCGGGACAGGTCCTACGAGCAGTACTTC. This encodes CSGRDRSYEQYF.

The chain links TRBV27 to TRBJ2-7, with TRBD1 matching over 11 bases. The CDR3 length is 14 residues. Per the germline V gene, CDR1 is MNHEY and CDR2 is SMNVEV (reference sequence). Losses at the gene ends were 3 bases for V and 6 bases for J; bases not matched to a gene: 4. The CDR3 region is CASSLDRGRSEQYF. The CDR3 DNA is TGTGCCAGCAGTTTGGACAGGGGGCGAAGCGAGCAGTACTTC.

The J gene is TRBJ2-4, the V gene TRBV28, with unresolved D. Germline V lookup: CDR1 MDHEN, CDR2 SYDVKM. This CDR3 is 13 amino acids long. Trimming stripped 6 bases from V and 3 bases from J, with 9 bases between. CDR3 nucleotide sequence: TGTGCCAGCAGGCCAGGCAGCAAAAACATTCAGTACTTC. Protein sequence: CASRPGSKNIQYF.

The rearrangement links TRBV28 to TRBJ2-2, with 8 bases fitting TRBD1. CDR1 MDHEN and CDR2 SYDVKM come from the germline V gene. Losses at the gene ends were 7 bases for V and 2 bases for J; bases not matched to a gene: 6. CDR3 length equals 15 residues. The CDR3 here is CASTRTGTNTGELFF. The CDR3 DNA reads TGTGCCAGCACTAGGACAGGGACAAACACCGGGGAGCTGTTTTTT.

This chain joins TRBV7-6 and TRBJ2-3; 9 nucleotides line up with TRBD2. The CDR3 has 17 amino acids. The germline V gene encodes CDR1 SGHVS and CDR2 FNYEAQ. J was trimmed by 2 bases and V by 3 bases; bases with no gene match: 9. DNA for the CDR3: TGTGCCAGCAGCTTTGTTAGCGGGGGATTTTTCACAGATACGCAGTATTTT. Protein product: CASSFVSGGFFTDTQYF.

The chain employs TRBV5-1 and TRBJ1-3, with 7 nucleotides matching TRBD1. The V gene end was trimmed by 0 bases and the J gene end by 2 bases; junction bases not matched to a gene: 5. Germline CDR1 and CDR2: SGHRS and YFSETQ. The CDR3 is 16 residues long. This CDR3 is CASSLEAGGTGNTIYF. In DNA, the CDR3 is TGCGCCAGCAGCTTGGAGGCAGGGGGGACTGGAAACACCATATATTTT.

A remark on this clone: Other DNA sequences in this specimen translate into the identical CDR3. CDR3 in DNA: TGTGCCAGCTCACCGGGGCCCCAAGAGACCCAGTACTTC. Protein product: CASSPGPQETQYF. The rearrangement uses TRBV18 and TRBJ2-5, with TRBD1 as a possible D gene (5 bases). The ends were cut back, 3 bases at V and 1 base at J, with 6 bases in the middle. The CDR3 extends over 13 amino acids. From germline, CDR1 is KGHSH and CDR2 LQKENI.

This sequence joins TRBV19 and TRBJ2-7, with TRBD2 matching over 7 bases. CDR1 LNHDA and CDR2 SQIVND come from the germline V gene (reference sequence). J was trimmed by 6 bases and V by 3 bases; bases with no gene match: 5. The CDR3 extends over 13 amino acids. The DNA of the CDR3 is TGTGCCAGTAGTATGGGGACTACGCGCGAGCAGTACTTC. As protein: CASSMGTTREQYF.

V gene TRBV7-2 combines with J gene TRBJ1-2; D is ambiguous. This CDR3 region has 12 residues. Germline V gene data show CDR1 as SGHTA and CDR2 as FQGNSA. V lost 1 base and J lost 4, with 4 bases in between. The CDR3 bases are TGTGCCAGCAGCTTAGACAGCTATGGCTACACCTTC. Translation: CASSLDSYGYTF.

Concerning this clone: Relative to the germline gene, one junction end is altered; a read error may explain this. This rearrangement joins TRBV29-1 to TRBJ1-2; tentatively, D is TRBD1 (6 bases). This CDR3 comprises 12 residues. Germline V lookup: CDR1 SQVTM, CDR2 ANQGSEA. The CDR3 protein is CSVQGQNYGYPF. The CDR3 region has the DNA TGCAGCGTGCAGGGACAAAACTATGGCTACCCCTTC.

This clone was seen a handful of times. This chain connects TRBV29-1 to TRBJ1-1, with D possibly being TRBD1 (5 bases). The CDR3 has 12 residues. V was shortened by 6 bases and J by 2 bases, with 10 bases between the two germline ends. From germline, CDR1 is SQVTM and CDR2 ANQGSEA. Here the CDR3 reads CSVGTSNTEAFF. The CDR3 DNA follows: TGCAGCGTGGGGACTTCCAACACTGAAGCTTTCTTT.

A single count supports this clone. The chain has TRBV2 and TRBJ1-2, with D hard to call. The length of the CDR3 is 15 residues. Germline V gene sequence: CDR1 SNHLY, CDR2 FYNNEI. Between the trimmed V and J ends, which lost 4 bases and 4 bases, there was a span of 16 bases. In DNA, the CDR3 is TGTGCCAGCAGTGGGGCCCAGGATCGTCTCTATGGCTACACCTTC. Amino acids: CASSGAQDRLYGYTF.

This clone came up a few times. V is TRBV5-6 and J is TRBJ2-3, with D perhaps TRBD1 (6 bases). Germline CDR1 is SGHDT and CDR2 is YYEEEE. V was trimmed by 6 bases and J by 4 bases, leaving 15 bases between them. The CDR3 contains 14 residues. In DNA, the CDR3 is TGTGCCAGCACGGGGCAGGGGATGGCAGATACGCAGTATTTT. Its translation is CASTGQGMADTQYF.

The chain uses TRBV28 and TRBJ1-1; tentative D call: TRBD1 (5 bases). The ends were cut back, 7 bases at V and 5 bases at J, with 14 bases in the middle. Germline loops: CDR1 MDHEN, CDR2 SYDVKM. The CDR3 runs 13 residues. CDR3 protein: CASTVVGGTEAFF. The CDR3 DNA is TGTGCCAGCACTGTAGTGGGGGGGACTGAAGCTTTCTTT.

The chain employs TRBV2 and TRBJ1-1; perhaps TRBD1 as D (5 bases). There are 19 residues in the CDR3. CDR1 and CDR2 (germline): SNHLY, FYNNEI. Trimming removed 3 bases from V and 7 bases from J, with 30 bases in between. The CDR3 DNA reads as TGTGCCAGCAGTGACCCTGCCGCAGGGTCGAGTCCAACAACGGGTGAAGCTTTCTTT. This encodes CASSDPAAGSSPTTGEAFF. The variable domain in full, with the rest retrieved from reference TRBV2 and TRBJ1-1, is EPEVTQTPSHQVTQMGQEVILRCVPISNHLYFYWYRQILGQKVEFLVSFYNNEISEKSEIFDDQFSVERPDGSNFTLKIRSTKLEDSAMYFCASSDPAAGSSPTTGEAFFGQGTRLTVV.

The chain uses TRBV19 and TRBJ2-1; 11 bases line up with TRBD1. Trimming removed 5 bases from V and 2 bases from J; junction bases left unmatched: 2. The CDR3 is 15 residues long. The germline gives CDR1 LNHDA, CDR2 SQIVND (reference sequence). Written as DNA, the CDR3 is TGTGCCAGTAGTGCGGGACAGGGGGCCTACAATGAGCAGTTCTTC. Its translation is CASSAGQGAYNEQFF.

This chain connects TRBV4-2 to TRBJ1-6; TRBD1 matches at 7 bases. Germline V gene data show CDR1 as LGHNA and CDR2 as YNFKEQ. Unmatched junction bases numbered 16, after V lost 0 bases and J lost 11 bases. The CDR3 is made up of 18 amino acids. CDR3 amino acids: CASSQDPLVRDSITPLHF. The CDR3 DNA is TGTGCCAGCAGCCAAGATCCCCTTGTAAGGGACAGTATTACACCCCTCCACTTT.

This clone was detected once. V gene TRBV6-6 combines with J gene TRBJ1-2, with 10 bases aligning to TRBD1. The junction had 10 bases not matched to a gene; V was cut back by 8 bases and J by 7 bases. Germline lookup yields CDR1 MNHNY and CDR2 SVGAGI (reference sequence). The CDR3 is 14 residues long. Written as DNA, the CDR3 is TGTGCCAGCGCACAGGGGACAGGGGATTTTGGCTACACCTTC. As protein: CASAQGTGDFGYTF.

The chain joins TRBV7-9 to TRBJ1-2; 9 bases match TRBD1. Per the germline V gene, CDR1 is SEHNR and CDR2 is FQNEAQ (reference sequence). J lost 4 bases, V lost 4 bases, and 10 bases had no gene match. CDR3 length: 16 residues. The CDR3 region has the DNA TGTGCCAGCAGCTCCCGGGACAGGGAACTCCTCTATGGCTACACCTTC. This codes for CASSSRDRELLYGYTF.